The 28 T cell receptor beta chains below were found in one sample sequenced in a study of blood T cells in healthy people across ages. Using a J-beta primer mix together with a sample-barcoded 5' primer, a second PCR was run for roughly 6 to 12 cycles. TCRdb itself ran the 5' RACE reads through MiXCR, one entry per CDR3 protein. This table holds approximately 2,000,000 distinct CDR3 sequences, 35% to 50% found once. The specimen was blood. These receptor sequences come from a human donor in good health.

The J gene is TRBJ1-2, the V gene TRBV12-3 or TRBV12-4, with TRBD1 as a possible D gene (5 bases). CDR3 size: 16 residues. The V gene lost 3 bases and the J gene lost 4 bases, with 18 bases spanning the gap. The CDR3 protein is CASSFSSRGLGYGYTF. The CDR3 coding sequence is TGTGCCAGCAGTTTCAGCAGTAGGGGTTTAGGCTATGGCTACACCTTC.

The CDR3 sequence: CASSASRLGDEQYF. The CDR3 DNA is TGTGCCAGCAGCGCGTCGCGACTCGGGGACGAGCAGTACTTC. V is TRBV7-8 and J is TRBJ2-7, with TRBD2 as a possible D gene (5 bases). The V end lost 5 bases, the J end lost 5 bases, and 16 bases lay between the germline ends. Germline assignment: CDR1 SGHVS and CDR2 FQNEAQ. The CDR3 length is 14 residues.

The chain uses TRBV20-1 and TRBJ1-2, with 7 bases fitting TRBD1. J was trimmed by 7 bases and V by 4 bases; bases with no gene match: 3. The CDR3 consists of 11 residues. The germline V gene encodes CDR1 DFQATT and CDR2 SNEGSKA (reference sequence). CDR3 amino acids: CSANPGGGYTF. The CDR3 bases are TGCAGTGCTAACCCAGGGGGTGGCTACACCTTC.

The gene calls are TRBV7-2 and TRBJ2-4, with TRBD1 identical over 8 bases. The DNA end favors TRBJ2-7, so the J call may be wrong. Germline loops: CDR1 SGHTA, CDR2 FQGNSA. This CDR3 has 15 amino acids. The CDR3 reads CASSLRGTGWFEQYF. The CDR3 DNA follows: TGTGCCAGCAGCCTCCGAGGGACAGGTTGGTTCGAGCAGTACTTC.

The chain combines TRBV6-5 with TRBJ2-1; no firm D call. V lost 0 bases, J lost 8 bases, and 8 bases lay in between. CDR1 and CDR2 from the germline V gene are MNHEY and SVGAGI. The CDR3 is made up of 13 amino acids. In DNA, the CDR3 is TGTGCCAGCAGTTACTCGACATGGGATGAGCAGTTCTTC. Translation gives CASSYSTWDEQFF.

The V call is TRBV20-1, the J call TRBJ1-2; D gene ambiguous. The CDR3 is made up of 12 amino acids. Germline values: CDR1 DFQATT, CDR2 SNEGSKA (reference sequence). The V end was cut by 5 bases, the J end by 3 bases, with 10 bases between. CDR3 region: CSAPYTDYGYTF. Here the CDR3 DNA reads TGCAGTGCTCCGTACACCGACTATGGCTACACCTTC.

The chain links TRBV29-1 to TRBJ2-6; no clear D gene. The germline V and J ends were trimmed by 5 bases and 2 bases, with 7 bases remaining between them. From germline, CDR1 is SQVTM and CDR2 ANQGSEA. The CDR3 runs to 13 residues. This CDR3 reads CSVQVAGANVLTF. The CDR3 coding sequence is TGCAGCGTTCAAGTCGCTGGGGCCAACGTCCTGACTTTC. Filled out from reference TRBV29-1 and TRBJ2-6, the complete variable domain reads SAVISQKPSRDICQRGTSLTIQCQVDSQVTMMFWYRQQPGQSLTLIATANQGSEATYESGFVIDKFPISRPNLTFSTLTVSNMSPEDSSIYLCSVQVAGANVLTFGAGSRLTVL.

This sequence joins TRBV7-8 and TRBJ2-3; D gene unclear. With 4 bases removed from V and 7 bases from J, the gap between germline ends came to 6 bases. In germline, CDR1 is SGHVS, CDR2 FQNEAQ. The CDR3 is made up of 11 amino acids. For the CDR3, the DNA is TGTGCCAGCAGCTCCTCCTATACGCAGTATTTT. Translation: CASSSSYTQYF.

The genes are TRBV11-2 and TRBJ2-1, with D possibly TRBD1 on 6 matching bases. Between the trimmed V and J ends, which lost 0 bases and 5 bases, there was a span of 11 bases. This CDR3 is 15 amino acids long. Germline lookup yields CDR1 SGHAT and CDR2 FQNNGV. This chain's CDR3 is CASSLDSRGDNEQFF. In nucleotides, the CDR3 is TGTGCCAGCAGCTTAGATTCCAGGGGTGACAATGAGCAGTTCTTC.

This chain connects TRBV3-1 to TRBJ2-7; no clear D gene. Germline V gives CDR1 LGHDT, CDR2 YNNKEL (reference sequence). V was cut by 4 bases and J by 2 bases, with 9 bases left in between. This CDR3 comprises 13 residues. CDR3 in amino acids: CASSRLSTYEQYF. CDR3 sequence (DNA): TGTGCCAGCAGCCGTTTGAGCACCTACGAGCAGTACTTC.

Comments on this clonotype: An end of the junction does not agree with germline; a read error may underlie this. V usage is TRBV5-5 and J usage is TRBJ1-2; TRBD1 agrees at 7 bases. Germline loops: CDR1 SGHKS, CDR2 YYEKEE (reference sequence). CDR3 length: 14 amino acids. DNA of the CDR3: TGTGCCAGCAGCTGGCGGACAGGAGACTATGGCTACACATTC. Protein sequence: CASSWRTGDYGYTF.

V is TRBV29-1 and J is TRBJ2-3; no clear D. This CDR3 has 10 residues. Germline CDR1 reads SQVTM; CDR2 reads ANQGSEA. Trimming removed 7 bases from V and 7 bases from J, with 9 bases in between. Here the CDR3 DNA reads TGCAGCGCCGGGCAGAATACGCAGTATTTT. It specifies CSAGQNTQYF.

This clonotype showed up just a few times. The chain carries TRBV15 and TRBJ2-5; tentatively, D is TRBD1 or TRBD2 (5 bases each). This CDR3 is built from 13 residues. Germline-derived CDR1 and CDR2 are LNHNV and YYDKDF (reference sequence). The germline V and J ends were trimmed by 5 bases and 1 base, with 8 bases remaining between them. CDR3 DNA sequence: TGTGCCACCAGCTGGGGGATCCAAGAGACCCAGTACTTC. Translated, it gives CATSWGIQETQYF.

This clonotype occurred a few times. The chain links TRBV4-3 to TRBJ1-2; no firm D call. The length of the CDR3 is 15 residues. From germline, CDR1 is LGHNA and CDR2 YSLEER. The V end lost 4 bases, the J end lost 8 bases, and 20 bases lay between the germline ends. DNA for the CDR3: TGCGCCAGCAGCCCGAAAACGGACCCCTCTGGGGGCTACACCTTC. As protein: CASSPKTDPSGGYTF.

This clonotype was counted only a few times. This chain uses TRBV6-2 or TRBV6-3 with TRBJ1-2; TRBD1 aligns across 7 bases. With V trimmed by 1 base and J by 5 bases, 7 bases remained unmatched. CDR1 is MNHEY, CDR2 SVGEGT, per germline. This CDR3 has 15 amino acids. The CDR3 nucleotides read TGTGCCAGCAGTTACTTGAGCGGGACAGCTTATGGCTACACCTTC. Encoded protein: CASSYLSGTAYGYTF.

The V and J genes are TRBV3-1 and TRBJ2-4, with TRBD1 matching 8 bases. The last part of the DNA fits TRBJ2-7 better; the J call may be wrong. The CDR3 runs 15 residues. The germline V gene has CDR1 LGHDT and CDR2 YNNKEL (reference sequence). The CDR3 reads CASSQDGQGYGEQYF. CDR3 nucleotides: TGTGCCAGCAGCCAAGATGGACAGGGATATGGCGAGCAGTACTTC.

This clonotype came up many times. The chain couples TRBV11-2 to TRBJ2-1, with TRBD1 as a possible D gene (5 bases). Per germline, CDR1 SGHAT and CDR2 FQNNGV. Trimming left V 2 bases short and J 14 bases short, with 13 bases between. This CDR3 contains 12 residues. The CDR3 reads CASSLNRGWKFF. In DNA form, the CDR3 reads TGTGCCAGCAGCTTAAATAGGGGCTGGAAGTTCTTC. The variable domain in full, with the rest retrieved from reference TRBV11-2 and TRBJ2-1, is EAGVAQSPRYKIIEKRQSVAFWCNPISGHATLYWYQQILGQGPKLLIQFQNNGVVDDSQLPKDRFSAERLKGVDSTLKIQPAKLEDSAVYLCASSLNRGWKFFGPGTRLTVL.

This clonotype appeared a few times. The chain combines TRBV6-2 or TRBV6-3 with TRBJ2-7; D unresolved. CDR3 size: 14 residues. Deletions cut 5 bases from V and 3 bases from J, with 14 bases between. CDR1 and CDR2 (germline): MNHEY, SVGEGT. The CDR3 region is CASSESGFIYEQYF. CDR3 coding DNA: TGTGCCAGCAGTGAGTCGGGCTTTATCTACGAGCAGTACTTC.

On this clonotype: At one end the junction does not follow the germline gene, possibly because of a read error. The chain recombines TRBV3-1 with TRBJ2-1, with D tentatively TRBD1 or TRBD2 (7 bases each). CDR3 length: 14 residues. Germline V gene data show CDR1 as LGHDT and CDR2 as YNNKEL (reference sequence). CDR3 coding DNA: TGTGCCAGTAGCCAGAGCCCAGGGGGGGGTGAGCAGTTCTTC. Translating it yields CASSQSPGGGEQFF.

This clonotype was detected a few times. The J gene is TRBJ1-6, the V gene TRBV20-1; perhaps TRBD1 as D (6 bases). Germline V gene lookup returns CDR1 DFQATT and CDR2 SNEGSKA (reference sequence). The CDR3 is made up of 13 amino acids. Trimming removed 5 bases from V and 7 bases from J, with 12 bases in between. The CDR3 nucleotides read TGCAGTGCTGCGACAGGAGTGAATTCACCCCTCCACTTT. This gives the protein CSAATGVNSPLHF.

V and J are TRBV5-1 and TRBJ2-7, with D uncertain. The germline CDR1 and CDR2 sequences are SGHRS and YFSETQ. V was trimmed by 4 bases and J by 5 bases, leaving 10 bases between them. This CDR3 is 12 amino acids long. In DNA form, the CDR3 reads TGCGCCAGCAGCCCTTTCGGGCACGAGCAGTACTTC. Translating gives CASSPFGHEQYF.

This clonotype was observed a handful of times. The CDR3 sequence is CASSQAGHDGYTF. The CDR3 DNA follows: TGTGCCAGCAGCCAAGCAGGGCATGATGGCTACACCTTC. This chain uses TRBV4-2 with TRBJ1-2; TRBD1 is a possible D gene (5 bases). The CDR3 loop spans 13 amino acids. CDR1 and CDR2 from the germline V gene are LGHNA and YNFKEQ. V lost 1 base, J lost 6 bases, and 9 bases lay in between.

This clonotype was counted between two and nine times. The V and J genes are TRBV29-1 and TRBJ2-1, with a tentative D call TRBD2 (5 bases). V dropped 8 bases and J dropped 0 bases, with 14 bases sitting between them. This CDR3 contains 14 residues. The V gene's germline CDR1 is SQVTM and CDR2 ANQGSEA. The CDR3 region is CSTRRKLSYNEQFF. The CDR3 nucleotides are TGCAGCACACGGAGGAAACTCTCCTACAATGAGCAGTTCTTC.

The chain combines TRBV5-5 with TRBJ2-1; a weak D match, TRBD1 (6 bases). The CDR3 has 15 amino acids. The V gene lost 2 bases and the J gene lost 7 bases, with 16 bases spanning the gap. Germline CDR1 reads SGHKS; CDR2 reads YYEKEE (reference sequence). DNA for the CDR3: TGTGCCAGCAGCTTTCGTCCGGGCACAGGGAATGAGCAGTTCTTC. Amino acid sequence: CASSFRPGTGNEQFF.

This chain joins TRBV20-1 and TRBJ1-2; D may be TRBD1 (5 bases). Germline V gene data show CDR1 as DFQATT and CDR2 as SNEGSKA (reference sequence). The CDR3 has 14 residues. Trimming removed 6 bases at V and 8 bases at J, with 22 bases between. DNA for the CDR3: TGCAGTGCCTACCCTCTCTCTGGGGGGGGAGGCTACACCTTC. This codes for CSAYPLSGGGGYTF.

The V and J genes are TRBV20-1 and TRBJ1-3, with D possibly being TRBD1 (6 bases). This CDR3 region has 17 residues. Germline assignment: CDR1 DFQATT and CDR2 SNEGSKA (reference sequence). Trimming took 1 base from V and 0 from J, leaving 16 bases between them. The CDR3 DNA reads TGCAGTGCTAGAGGACAGGCTCGGCGAAGCTCTGGAAACACCATATATTTT. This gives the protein CSARGQARRSSGNTIYF.

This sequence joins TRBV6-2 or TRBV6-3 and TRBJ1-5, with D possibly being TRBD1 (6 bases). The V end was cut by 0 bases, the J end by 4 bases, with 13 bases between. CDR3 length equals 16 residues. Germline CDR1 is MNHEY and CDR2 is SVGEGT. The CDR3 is CASSYSRTGRNQPQHF. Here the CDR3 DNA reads TGTGCCAGCAGTTACTCGAGAACAGGGAGGAATCAGCCCCAGCATTTT.

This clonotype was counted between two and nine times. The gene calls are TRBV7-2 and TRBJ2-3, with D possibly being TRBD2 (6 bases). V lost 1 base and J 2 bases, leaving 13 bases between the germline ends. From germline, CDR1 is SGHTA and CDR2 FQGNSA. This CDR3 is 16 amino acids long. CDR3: CASSLGVQRVTDTQYF. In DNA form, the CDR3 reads TGTGCCAGCAGCTTAGGTGTTCAGCGGGTCACAGATACGCAGTATTTT.